This entry features one T cell receptor beta chain sequence. A junction boundary mismatches the germline segment, possibly from a read error. The data belong to a study of cytomegalovirus exposure and HLA in healthy donors. Study at large: Most genotyped donors, over 70% of 398, had Caucasian-associated genetic ancestry.

The PCR made use of 60 Vbeta and 13 Jbeta primers. TCRdb's table, derived via immunoSEQ multiplex PCR, lists solely in-frame clones and lacks some. The sample carries just over 150,000 clones, around 74% recorded once. The germline CDR1 and CDR2 sequences are MNHNS and SASEGT. CDR3 length: 16 residues. The clonotype originates from a female donor in good health and CMV-seronegative. This chain connects TRBV6-1 to TRBJ1-5; 9 bases are a match to TRBD1. Sequenced: PBMCs. CDR3 in amino acids: CASREGKGQGRQPQHF. The CDR3 DNA reads TGTGCCAGCAGGGAAGGGAAGGGACAGGGAAGGCAGCCCCAGCATTTT.